This paragraph covers one TCR beta chain sequence. There are 13 residues in the CDR3. V was pared by 4 bases and J by 6 bases, with 13 bases between. The germline CDR1 and CDR2 sequences are SQVTM and ANQGSEA. The source of the sample is a study of blood T cells in healthy people across ages. It was with a sample-barcoded 5' primer and a J-beta primer mix that a second PCR of roughly 7 to 11 cycles was run. TCRdb reprocessed the 5' RACE reads via MiXCR and lists one record per CDR3 protein. This table holds approximately 800,000 distinct CDR3 sequences, roughly 24% found once. The data were also submitted as part of a second study, on T cells of mothers and their children.

This chain uses TRBV29-1 with TRBJ2-1; TRBD1 is a possible D gene (5 bases). Material for sequencing was blood. The sequence derives from a boy aged 5 to 17 in good health. The CDR3 DNA sequence: TGCAGCGTTGCTCCTAGACAGTCCAATGAGCAGTTCTTC. This translates into CSVAPRQSNEQFF.